The clone carrying this T cell receptor beta chain was recorded only once. This sample was included in a study of radiotherapy plus CTLA-4 blockade in lung cancer. The data were produced by immunoSEQ multiplex PCR, yet TCRdb's version contains in-frame clones alone and is incomplete. Among approximately 100,000 clones listed, 85% were seen once. Per germline, CDR1 SGHVS and CDR2 FNYEAQ. V lost 2 bases and J lost 2, with 10 bases in between. The CDR3 is 14 residues long. The chain combines TRBV7-6 with TRBJ2-7; D is unclear. The sequence came from a human donor with non-small cell lung cancer that progressed on radiotherapy plus ipilimumab. Some clones in this sample may be carry-over from other donors' samples. This specimen was peripheral blood, taken from a patient treated with radiotherapy plus ipilimumab. The CDR3 protein is CASSLKVGTYEQYF. The CDR3 DNA reads TGTGCCAGCAGCTTAAAAGTAGGAACCTACGAGCAGTACTTC.